Listed here are 8 T cell receptor beta chains from one sample, sequenced in a study of blood T cell repertoires in COVID-19. Clones were read by immunoSEQ multiplex PCR, and TCRdb kept only the in-frame ones, dropping some. The sample contains 150,000 to 170,000 clones, just under 85% of which appear only once. Material: peripheral blood. Receptors were obtained from a woman aged 55-69 years with acute or convalescent COVID-19.

The chain employs TRBV11-2 and TRBJ1-5, with 7 bases matching TRBD1. The CDR3 consists of 15 residues. The germline V gene has CDR1 SGHAT and CDR2 FQNNGV. Trimming at V came to 5 bases and at J to 4 bases, leaving 8 bases not matched to a gene. This CDR3 reads CASSIRQGANQPQHF. The CDR3 DNA reads TGTGCCAGCAGCATTAGACAGGGCGCTAATCAGCCCCAGCATTTT.

The chain joins TRBV2 to TRBJ1-5, with 9 nucleotides matching TRBD1. Germline assignment: CDR1 SNHLY and CDR2 FYNNEI. The CDR3 loop spans 15 amino acids. Unmatched junction bases numbered 6, after V lost 6 bases and J lost 3 bases. In DNA form, the CDR3 reads TGTGCCAGCAGATACCGGGACAGGGTCAATCAGCCCCAGCATTTT. This translates into CASRYRDRVNQPQHF.

With regard to this clone: The identical CDR3 is also encoded by other nucleotide sequences in the sample. V is TRBV7-3 and J is TRBJ2-2; 7 nucleotides align to TRBD2. CDR3 length: 14 residues. V was pared by 5 bases and J by 5 bases, with 5 bases of the junction left unmatched. Germline V gene lookup returns CDR1 SGHTA and CDR2 FQGTGA. The CDR3 nucleotides read TGTGCCAGCAGCCCATCGGGGGGAACCGGGGAGCTGTTTTTT. Protein product: CASSPSGGTGELFF.

V is TRBV19 and J is TRBJ1-1, with 8 bases fitting TRBD1. The germline CDR1 and CDR2 sequences are LNHDA and SQIVND (reference sequence). The ends lost 7 bases at V and 11 bases at J; junction bases unmatched: 12. The CDR3 contains 13 residues. CDR3 protein: CASTLRQGLLAFF. In DNA, the CDR3 is TGTGCCAGTACCCTTCGACAGGGGTTGTTGGCTTTCTTT.

The chain recombines TRBV4-1 with TRBJ1-2, with TRBD1 as a possible D gene (5 bases). The CDR3 totals 16 residues. Germline V gene data show CDR1 as MGHRA and CDR2 as YSYEKL. The ends were cut back, 0 bases at V and 1 base at J, with 12 bases in the middle. The CDR3 region has the DNA TGCGCCAGCAGCCAAGAGGAACTGGGGGGTAACTATGGCTACACCTTC. Translation: CASSQEELGGNYGYTF.

The chain employs TRBV27 and TRBJ2-6; D gene uncertain. The V gene's germline CDR1 is MNHEY and CDR2 SMNVEV (reference sequence). V gave up 10 bases and J gave up 0 bases, with 7 bases separating them. The length of the CDR3 is 13 residues. The CDR3 loop reads CAIRSSGANVLTF. The CDR3 DNA follows: TGTGCCATCAGGAGCTCTGGGGCCAACGTCCTGACTTTC.

This sequence joins TRBV3-1 (or the pseudogene TRBV3-2) and TRBJ2-5; D may be TRBD2 (5 bases). Germline values: CDR1 LGHDT, CDR2 YNNKEL (reference sequence). This CDR3 is built from 13 residues. Trimming took off 4 bases at V and 4 bases at J, with 10 bases between the two ends. CDR3 in amino acids: CASSPSGVETQYF. CDR3 bases: TGTGCCAGCAGCCCCAGCGGCGTAGAGACCCAGTACTTC.

The chain combines TRBV3-1 (or the pseudogene TRBV3-2) with TRBJ1-2, with 9 positions matching TRBD1. Germline CDR1 and CDR2: LGHDT and YNNKEL (reference sequence). The CDR3 runs to 15 residues. J was trimmed by 4 bases and V by 1 base; bases with no gene match: 4. CDR3 sequence (DNA): TGTGCCAGCAGCCAAGGGGACAGGGAGGCCTATGGCTACACCTTC. Protein sequence: CASSQGDREAYGYTF.